This is a list of T cell receptor beta chains from one sample in a study of identical twins. Each CDR3 protein is one row after TCRdb ran MiXCR on the 5' RACE reads. The top ten clones hold approximately 2.9% of a sample with hundreds of thousands of distinct CDR3 sequences, less than 25% of them seen once. These data were also filed under a second study, of T cells expressing NK-cell markers.

Source material: CD4+ T cells sorted from blood. These receptors originate from a woman aged 18-35 years in good health. Each CDR3 is given with its conserved first and last residue. The D gene is left open where the match is weak. Clone sizes are given selectively: once, few, many, or a class where the clone is expanded.

v_call,clone_size,j_call,d_call,cdr3_nt,cdr3_aa
TRBV5-1,NA,TRBJ2-4,TRBD2,TGCGCCAGCAGCTTCGGGGGGTTTCAAAACATTCAGTACTTC,CASSFGGFQNIQYF
TRBV27,few,TRBJ2-5,NA,TGTGCCAGCAGTTTGATTGGTAGCCAAGAGACCCAGTACTTC,CASSLIGSQETQYF
TRBV6-1,NA,TRBJ2-5,TRBD1,TGTGCCAGCAGCCGCGGCAGGGGGCTAACGGAGACCCAGTACTTC,CASSRGRGLTETQYF
TRBV18,NA,TRBJ1-4,NA,TGTGCCAGCTCACCAGGAATGAATGAAAAACTGTTTTTT,CASSPGMNEKLFF
TRBV20-1,few,TRBJ2-1,TRBD2,TGCAGTGCTAGAGATCCCCTAGCGGGGGCTTGGAATGAGCAGTTCTTC,CSARDPLAGAWNEQFF
TRBV7-2,NA,TRBJ2-3,NA,TGTGCCAGCAGCTTAGTTGGAGGGGAAACAGATACGCAGTATTTT,CASSLVGGETDTQYF
TRBV6-1,NA,TRBJ1-1,NA,TGTGCCAGCAGCCCCCGAGCAGGCGCGGGCACTGAAGCTTTCTTT,CASSPRAGAGTEAFF
TRBV7-9,NA,TRBJ2-2,TRBD2,TGTGCCAGCAGCCACGGACTAGCGGGGACCGGGGAGCTGTTTTTT,CASSHGLAGTGELFF
TRBV12-3/TRBV12-4,few,TRBJ1-1,NA,TGTGCCAGCAGTTGGGGGGGAAGCACTGAAGCTTTCTTT,CASSWGGSTEAFF
TRBV2,NA,TRBJ2-5,TRBD2,TGTGCCAGCAGTGAAGCGGCGGGGGGGCCGCTGACCCAGTACTTC,CASSEAAGGPLTQYF
TRBV12-3/TRBV12-4,few,TRBJ1-5,NA,TGTGCCAGCAGTTTAAAGGCAGGGGCTCAGCCCCAGCATTTT,CASSLKAGAQPQHF